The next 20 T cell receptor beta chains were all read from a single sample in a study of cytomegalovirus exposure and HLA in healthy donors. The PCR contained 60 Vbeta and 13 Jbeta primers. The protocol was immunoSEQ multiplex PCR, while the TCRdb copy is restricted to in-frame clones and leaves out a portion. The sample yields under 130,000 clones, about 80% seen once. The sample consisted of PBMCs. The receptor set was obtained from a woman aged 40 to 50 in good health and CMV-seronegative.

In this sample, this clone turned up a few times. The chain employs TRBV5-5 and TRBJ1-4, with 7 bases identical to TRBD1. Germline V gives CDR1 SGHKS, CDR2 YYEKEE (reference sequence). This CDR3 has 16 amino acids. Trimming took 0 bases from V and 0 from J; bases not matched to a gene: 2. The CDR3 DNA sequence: TGTGCCAGCAGCTTGGGGGGACAGCCAACTAATGAAAAACTGTTTTTT. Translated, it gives CASSLGGQPTNEKLFF.

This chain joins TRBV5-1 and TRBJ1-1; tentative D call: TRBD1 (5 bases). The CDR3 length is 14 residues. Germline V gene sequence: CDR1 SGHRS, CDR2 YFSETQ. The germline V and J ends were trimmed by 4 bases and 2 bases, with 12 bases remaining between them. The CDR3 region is CASSHSGSNTEAFF. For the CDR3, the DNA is TGCGCCAGCAGCCATTCAGGGTCAAACACTGAAGCTTTCTTT.

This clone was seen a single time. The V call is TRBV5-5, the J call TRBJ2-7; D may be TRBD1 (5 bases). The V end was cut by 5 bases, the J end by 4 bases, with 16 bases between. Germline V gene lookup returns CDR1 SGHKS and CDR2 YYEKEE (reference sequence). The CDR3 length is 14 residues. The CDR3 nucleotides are TGTGCCAGCAGACCTCCAGGGTTCGGGTACGAGCAGTACTTC. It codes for CASRPPGFGYEQYF.

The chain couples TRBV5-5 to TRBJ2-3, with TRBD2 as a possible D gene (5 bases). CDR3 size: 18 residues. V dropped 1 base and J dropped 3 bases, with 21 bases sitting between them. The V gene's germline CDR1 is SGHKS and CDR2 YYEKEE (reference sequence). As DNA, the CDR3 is TGTGCCAGCAGCTTGAGCGGAGGAGACTCCCGGGGAACAGATACGCAGTATTTT. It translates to CASSLSGGDSRGTDTQYF.

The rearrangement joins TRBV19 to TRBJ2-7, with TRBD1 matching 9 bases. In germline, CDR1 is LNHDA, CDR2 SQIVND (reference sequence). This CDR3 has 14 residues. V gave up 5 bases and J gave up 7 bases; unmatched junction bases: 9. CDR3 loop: CASSVRDRVGEQYF. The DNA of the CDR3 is TGTGCCAGTAGTGTCCGGGACAGGGTAGGGGAGCAGTACTTC.

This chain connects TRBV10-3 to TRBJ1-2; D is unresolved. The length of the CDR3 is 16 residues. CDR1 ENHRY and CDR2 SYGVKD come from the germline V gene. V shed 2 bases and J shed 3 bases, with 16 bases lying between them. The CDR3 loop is CAISENSSPAYYGYTF. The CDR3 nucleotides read TGTGCCATCAGTGAGAACAGTTCCCCTGCCTACTATGGCTACACCTTC.

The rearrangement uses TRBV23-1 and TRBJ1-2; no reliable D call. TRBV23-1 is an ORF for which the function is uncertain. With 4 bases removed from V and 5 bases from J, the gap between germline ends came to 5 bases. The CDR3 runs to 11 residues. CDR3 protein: CASSLAYGYTF. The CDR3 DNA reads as TGCGCCAGCAGTCTGGCATATGGCTACACCTTC.

The CDR3 DNA reads as TGTGCCAGCAGTTACTCGGCCCGGGGGGAGCAGTACTTC. Translated, it gives CASSYSARGEQYF. The V call is TRBV6-5, the J call TRBJ2-7; possible D gene TRBD2, 6 bases. V was clipped by 0 bases and J by 7 bases, with 10 bases between them. This CDR3 comprises 13 residues. Germline V lookup: CDR1 MNHEY, CDR2 SVGAGI.

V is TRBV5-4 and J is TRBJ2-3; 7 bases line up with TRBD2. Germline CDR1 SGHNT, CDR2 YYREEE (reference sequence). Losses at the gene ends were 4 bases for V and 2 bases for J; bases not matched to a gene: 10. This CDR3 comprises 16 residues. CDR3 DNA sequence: TGTGCCAGCAGCAGCATGAGCGGGACCTACACAGATACGCAGTATTTT. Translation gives CASSSMSGTYTDTQYF. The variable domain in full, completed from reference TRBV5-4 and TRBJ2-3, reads ETGVTQSPTHLIKTRGQQVTLRCSSQSGHNTVSWYQQALGQGPQFIFQYYREEENGRGNFPPRFSGLQFPNYSSELNVNALELDDSALYLCASSSMSGTYTDTQYFGPGTRLTVL.

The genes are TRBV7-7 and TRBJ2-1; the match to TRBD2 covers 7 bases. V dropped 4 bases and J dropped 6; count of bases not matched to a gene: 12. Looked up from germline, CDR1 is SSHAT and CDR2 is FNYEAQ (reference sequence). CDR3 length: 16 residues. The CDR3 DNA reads TGTGCCAGCAGCTCGGGGGGAGGAGGCCTCGGCAATGAGCAGTTCTTC. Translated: CASSSGGGGLGNEQFF.

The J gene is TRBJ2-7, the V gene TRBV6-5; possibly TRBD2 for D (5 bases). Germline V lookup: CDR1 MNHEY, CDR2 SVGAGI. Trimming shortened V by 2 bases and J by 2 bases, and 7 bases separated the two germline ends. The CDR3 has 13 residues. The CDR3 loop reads CASSYPGTYEQYF. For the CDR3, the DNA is TGTGCCAGCAGTTACCCGGGGACCTACGAGCAGTACTTC.

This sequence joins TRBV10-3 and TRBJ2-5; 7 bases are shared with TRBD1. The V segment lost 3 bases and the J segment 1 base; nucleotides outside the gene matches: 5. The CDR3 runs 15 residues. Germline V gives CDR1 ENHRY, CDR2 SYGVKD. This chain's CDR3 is CAISDPRGPQETQYF. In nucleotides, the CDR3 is TGTGCCATCAGTGACCCGAGGGGGCCCCAAGAGACCCAGTACTTC.

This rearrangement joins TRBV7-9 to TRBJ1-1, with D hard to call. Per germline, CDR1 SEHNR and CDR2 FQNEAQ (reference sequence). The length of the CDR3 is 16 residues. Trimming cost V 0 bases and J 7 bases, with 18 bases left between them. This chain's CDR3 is CASSLAPGRISSEAFF. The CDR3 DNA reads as TGTGCCAGCAGCTTAGCGCCGGGGAGAATTTCCAGTGAAGCTTTCTTT.

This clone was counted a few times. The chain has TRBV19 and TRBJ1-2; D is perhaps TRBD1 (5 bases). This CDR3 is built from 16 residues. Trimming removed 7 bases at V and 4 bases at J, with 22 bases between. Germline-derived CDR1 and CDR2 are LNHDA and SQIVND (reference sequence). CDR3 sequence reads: CASKRLATGEAYGYTF. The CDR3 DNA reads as TGTGCCAGTAAACGATTGGCTACAGGCGAGGCCTATGGCTACACCTTC.

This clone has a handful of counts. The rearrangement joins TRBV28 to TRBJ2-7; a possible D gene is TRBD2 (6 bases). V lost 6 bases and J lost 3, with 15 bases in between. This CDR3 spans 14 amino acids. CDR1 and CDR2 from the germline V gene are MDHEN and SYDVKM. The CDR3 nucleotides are TGTGCCAGCAGCTCGGAGGGCCGGGGCTACGAGCAGTACTTC. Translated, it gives CASSSEGRGYEQYF.

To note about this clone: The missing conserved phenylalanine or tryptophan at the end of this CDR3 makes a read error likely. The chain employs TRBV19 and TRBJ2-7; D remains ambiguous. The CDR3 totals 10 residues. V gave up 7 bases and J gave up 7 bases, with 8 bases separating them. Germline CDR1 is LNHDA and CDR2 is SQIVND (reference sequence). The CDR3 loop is CASNGVEQYI. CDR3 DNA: TGTGCCAGTAACGGTGTGGAGCAGTACATC.

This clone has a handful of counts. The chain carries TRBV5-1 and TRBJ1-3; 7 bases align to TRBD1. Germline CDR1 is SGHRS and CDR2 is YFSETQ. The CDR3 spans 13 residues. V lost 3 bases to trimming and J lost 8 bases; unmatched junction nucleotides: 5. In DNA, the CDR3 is TGCGCCAGCAGCTGGGGTCAGGGGGACACCATATATTTT. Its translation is CASSWGQGDTIYF.

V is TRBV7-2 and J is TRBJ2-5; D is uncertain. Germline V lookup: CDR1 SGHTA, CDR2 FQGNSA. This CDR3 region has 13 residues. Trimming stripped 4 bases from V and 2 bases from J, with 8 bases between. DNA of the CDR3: TGTGCCAGCAGCTCACCTAATCAAGAGACCCAGTACTTC. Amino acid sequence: CASSSPNQETQYF.

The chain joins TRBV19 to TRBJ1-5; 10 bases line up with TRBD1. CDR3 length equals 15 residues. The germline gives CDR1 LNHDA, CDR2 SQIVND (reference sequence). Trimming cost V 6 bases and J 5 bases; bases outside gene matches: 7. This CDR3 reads CASRPRGTGDQPQHF. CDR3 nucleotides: TGTGCCAGTAGACCCCGAGGGACAGGGGATCAGCCCCAGCATTTT.

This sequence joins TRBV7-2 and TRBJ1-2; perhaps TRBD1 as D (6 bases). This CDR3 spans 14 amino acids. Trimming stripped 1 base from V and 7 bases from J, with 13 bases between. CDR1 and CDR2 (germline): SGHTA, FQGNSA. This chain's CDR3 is CASSLVLGAGGYTF. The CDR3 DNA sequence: TGTGCCAGCAGCTTAGTCCTGGGGGCGGGTGGCTACACCTTC.